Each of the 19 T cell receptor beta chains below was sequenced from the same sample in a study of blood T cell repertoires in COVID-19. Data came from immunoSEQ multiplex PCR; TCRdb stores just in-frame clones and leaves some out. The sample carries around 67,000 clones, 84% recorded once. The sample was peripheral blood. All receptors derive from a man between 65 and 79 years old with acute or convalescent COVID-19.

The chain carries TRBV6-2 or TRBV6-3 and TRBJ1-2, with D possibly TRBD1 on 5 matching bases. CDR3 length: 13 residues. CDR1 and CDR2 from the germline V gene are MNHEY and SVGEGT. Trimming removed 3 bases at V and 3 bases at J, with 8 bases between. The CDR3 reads CASSYTGDYGYTF. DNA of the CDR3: TGTGCCAGCAGTTATACGGGGGACTATGGCTACACCTTC.

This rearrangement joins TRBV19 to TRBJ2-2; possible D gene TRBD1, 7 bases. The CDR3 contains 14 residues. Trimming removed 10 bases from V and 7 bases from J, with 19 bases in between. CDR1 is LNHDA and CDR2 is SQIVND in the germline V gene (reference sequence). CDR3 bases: TGTGCCACCGATCACCAGGGGGGTAGCGGGGAGCTGTTTTTT. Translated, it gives CATDHQGGSGELFF.

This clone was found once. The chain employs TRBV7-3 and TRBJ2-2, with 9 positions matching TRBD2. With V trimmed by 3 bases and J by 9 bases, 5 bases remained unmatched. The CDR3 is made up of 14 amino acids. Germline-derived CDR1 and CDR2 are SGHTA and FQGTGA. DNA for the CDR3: TGTGCCAGCAGCTTGAGTAGCGGGAGCCGGGAGCTGTTTTTT. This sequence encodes CASSLSSGSRELFF.

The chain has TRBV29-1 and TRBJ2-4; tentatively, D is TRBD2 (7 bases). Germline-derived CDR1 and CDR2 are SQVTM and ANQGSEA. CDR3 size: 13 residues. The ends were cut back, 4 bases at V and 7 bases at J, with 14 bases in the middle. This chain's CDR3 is CSVVGGRVNIQYF. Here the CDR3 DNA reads TGCAGCGTTGTCGGGGGGCGGGTTAACATTCAGTACTTC.

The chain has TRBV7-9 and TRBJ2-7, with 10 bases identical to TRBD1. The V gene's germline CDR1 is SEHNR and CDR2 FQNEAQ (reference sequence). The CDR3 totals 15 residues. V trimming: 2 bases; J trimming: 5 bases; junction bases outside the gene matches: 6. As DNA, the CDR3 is TGTGCCAGCAGCTTAATGACAGGGGGCAATCACGAGCAGTACTTC. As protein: CASSLMTGGNHEQYF.

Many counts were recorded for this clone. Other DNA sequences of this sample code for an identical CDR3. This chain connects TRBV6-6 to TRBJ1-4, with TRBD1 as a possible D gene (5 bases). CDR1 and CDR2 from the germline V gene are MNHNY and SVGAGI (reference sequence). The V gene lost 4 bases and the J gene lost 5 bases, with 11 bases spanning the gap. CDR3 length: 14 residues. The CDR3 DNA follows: TGTGCCAGCAGTTCAGGGTTCGGGAATGAAAAACTGTTTTTT. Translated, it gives CASSSGFGNEKLFF.

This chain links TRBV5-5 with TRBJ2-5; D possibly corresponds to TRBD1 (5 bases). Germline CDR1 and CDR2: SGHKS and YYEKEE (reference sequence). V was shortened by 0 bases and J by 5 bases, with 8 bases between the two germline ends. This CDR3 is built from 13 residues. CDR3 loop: CASSLVAGETQYF. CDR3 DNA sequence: TGTGCCAGCAGCTTGGTGGCAGGGGAGACCCAGTACTTC.

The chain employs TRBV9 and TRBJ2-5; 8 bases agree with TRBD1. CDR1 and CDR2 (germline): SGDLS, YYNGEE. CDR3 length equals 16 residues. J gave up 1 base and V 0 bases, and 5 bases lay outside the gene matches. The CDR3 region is CASSVEGQATQETQYF. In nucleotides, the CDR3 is TGTGCCAGCAGCGTAGAGGGACAGGCAACCCAAGAGACCCAGTACTTC.

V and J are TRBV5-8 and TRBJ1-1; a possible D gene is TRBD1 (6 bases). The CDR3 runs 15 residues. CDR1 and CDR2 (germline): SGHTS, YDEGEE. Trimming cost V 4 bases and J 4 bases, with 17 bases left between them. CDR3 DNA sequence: TGTGCCAGCAGCACGGATGGGGGCGGAGGCACTGAAGCTTTCTTT. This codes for CASSTDGGGGTEAFF.

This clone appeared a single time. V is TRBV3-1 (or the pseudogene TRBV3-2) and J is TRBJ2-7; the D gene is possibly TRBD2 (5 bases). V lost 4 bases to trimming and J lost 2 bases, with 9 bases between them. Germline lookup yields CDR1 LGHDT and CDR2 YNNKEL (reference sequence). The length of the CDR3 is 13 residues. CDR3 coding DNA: TGTGCCAGCAGCCCGACTACCCCCTACGAGCAGTACTTC. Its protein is CASSPTTPYEQYF.

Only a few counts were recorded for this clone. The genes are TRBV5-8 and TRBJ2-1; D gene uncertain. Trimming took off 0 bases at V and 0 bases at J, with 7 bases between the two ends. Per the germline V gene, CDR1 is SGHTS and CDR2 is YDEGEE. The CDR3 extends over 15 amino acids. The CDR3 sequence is CASSLAWSSYNEQFF. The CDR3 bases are TGTGCCAGCAGCTTGGCATGGAGCTCCTACAATGAGCAGTTCTTC.

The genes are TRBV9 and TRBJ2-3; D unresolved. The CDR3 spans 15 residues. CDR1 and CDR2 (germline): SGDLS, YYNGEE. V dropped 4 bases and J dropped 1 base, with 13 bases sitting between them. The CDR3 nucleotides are TGTGCCAGCAGCCCCTCGGATGAGGGCACAGATACGCAGTATTTT. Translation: CASSPSDEGTDTQYF.

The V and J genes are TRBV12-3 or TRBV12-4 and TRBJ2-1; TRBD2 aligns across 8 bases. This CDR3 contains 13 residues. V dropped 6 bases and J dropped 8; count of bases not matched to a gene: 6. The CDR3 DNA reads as TGTGCCAGCAGCCTTACCGGGAGGGATGAGCAGTTCTTC. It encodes CASSLTGRDEQFF.

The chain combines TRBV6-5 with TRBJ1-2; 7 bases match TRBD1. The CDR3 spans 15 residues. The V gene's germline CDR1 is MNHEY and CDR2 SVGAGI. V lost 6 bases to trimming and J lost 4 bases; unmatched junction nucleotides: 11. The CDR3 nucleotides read TGTGCCAGCAGGCAAGAGGCAGGGGGGACCTATGGCTACACCTTC. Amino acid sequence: CASRQEAGGTYGYTF.

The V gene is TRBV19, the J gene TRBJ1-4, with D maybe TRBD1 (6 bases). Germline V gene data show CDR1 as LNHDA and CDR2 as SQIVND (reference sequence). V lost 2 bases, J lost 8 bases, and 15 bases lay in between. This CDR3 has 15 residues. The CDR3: CASSIMWDISEKLFF. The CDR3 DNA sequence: TGTGCCAGTAGTATAATGTGGGACATATCCGAAAAACTGTTTTTT.

The CDR3 loop is CASSFGATGVNSPLHF. CDR3 bases: TGTGCCAGCAGCTTTGGGGCGACAGGGGTAAATTCACCCCTCCACTTT. The chain combines TRBV7-6 with TRBJ1-6; 8 positions match TRBD1. The J segment lost 7 bases and the V segment lost 3 bases, leaving 8 bases of the junction unmatched. CDR3 length: 16 residues. Germline lookup yields CDR1 SGHVS and CDR2 FNYEAQ.

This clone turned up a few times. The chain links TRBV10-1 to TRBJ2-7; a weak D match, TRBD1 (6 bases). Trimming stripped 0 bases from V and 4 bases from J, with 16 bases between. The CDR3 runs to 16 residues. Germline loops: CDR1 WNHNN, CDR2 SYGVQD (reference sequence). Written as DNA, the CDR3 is TGCGCCAGCAGTGAGTCTGCCAGGGGCCTTAGGTACGAGCAGTACTTC. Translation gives CASSESARGLRYEQYF.

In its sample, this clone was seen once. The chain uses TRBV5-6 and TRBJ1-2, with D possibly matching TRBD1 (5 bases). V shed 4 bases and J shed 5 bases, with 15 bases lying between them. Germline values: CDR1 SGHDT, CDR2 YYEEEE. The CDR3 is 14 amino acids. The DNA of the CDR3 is TGTGCCAGCAGCAGGGTGGGGCAATCTTATGGCTACACCTTC. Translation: CASSRVGQSYGYTF.

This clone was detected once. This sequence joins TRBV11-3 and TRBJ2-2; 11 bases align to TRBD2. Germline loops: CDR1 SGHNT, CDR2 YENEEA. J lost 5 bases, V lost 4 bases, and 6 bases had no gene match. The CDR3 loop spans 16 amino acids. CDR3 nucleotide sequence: TGTGCCAGCAGCTCACTAGCGGGAGACGATACCGGGGAGCTGTTTTTT. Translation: CASSSLAGDDTGELFF.